The TCR beta chain under discussion was sequenced for a study of Graves' ophthalmopathy and Graves' hyperthyroidism. As diagnostic evidence, clinical symptoms, serum thyroxine, TRAb, thyroid ultrasound and orbital computed tomography were relied upon. The authors amplified TCR beta CDR3 regions, and they did so from RNA transcripts for repertoire sequencing. The first-round RT-PCR employed HTBI primers together with the Qiagen OneStep RT-PCR kit. A multiplex PCR was then performed as the second round. In TCRdb, the multiplex PCR reads were re-called with MiXCR into one record per CDR3 protein. The sample includes some 520,000 distinct CDR3 sequences, 13% to 15% of them seen just once. Between the trimmed V and J ends, which lost 3 bases and 7 bases, there was a span of 16 bases. The germline CDR1 and CDR2 sequences are MNHNS and SASEGT. The CDR3 has 16 residues.

The clonotype comes from a young woman with Graves' ophthalmopathy. The sequencing input was blood. The chain uses TRBV6-1 and TRBJ1-6, with D maybe TRBD1 (6 bases). CDR3 nucleotides: TGTGCCAGCAGTGAGAGACTAACAGGGCCCAATTCACCCCTCCACTTT. Translating it yields CASSERLTGPNSPLHF.